A selection of T cell receptor beta chains follows, all from one sample in a study of cytomegalovirus exposure and HLA in healthy donors. TCRdb keeps only in-frame clones here, not all; method: immunoSEQ multiplex PCR. The table has under 250,000 clones, 85% to 90% seen once. Material for sequencing was PBMCs. These receptors came from a young man in good health and CMV-seronegative. Each CDR3 is given with its conserved first and last residue.

V gene	J gene	CDR3 length	CDR3 protein
TRBV2	TRBJ1-5	13	CASSEGGDQPQHF
TRBV29-1	TRBJ1-2	13	CSVEDIGGEGYTF
TRBV2	TRBJ2-2	18	CASSVNRWDRGYTGELFF
TRBV11-3	TRBJ2-6	16	CASSSYRGPGANVLTF
TRBV6-1	TRBJ2-3	13	CASTPGGADTQYF
TRBV5-6	TRBJ1-1	15	CASGRGWSVNTEAFF
TRBV7-2	TRBJ1-2	14	CASSSQDSNYGYTF
TRBV28	TRBJ1-2	16	CASSSLLTGGLYGYTF
TRBV27	TRBJ2-3	17	CASSTPGLAGRTDTQYF
TRBV4-3	TRBJ1-6	13	CASSQDSGSPLHF
TRBV30	TRBJ2-7	12	CAWRFDRDEQYF
TRBV5-6	TRBJ1-2	11	CASSPRQNYTF
TRBV29-1	TRBJ1-1	13	CSVRWTGNTEAFF
TRBV28	TRBJ2-7	13	CASTNPGGYEQYF
TRBV5-1	TRBJ2-2	16	CASSPSAARTTGELFF
TRBV6-6	TRBJ1-1	13	CASSYDRRTEAFF
TRBV9	TRBJ2-7	13	CASSAQTGSEQYF
TRBV5-5	TRBJ1-2	15	CASSLGSGTNYGYTF
TRBV10-1	TRBJ2-2	14	CASSEGSVFGELFF
TRBV2	TRBJ2-2	15	CASDLAGTGAGELFF
TRBV7-3	TRBJ2-2	14	CASSLMAGTGELFF
TRBV7-3	TRBJ2-7	15	CASSPGTGELREQYF
TRBV19	TRBJ2-4	16	CASSPSLAGGSPIQYF
TRBV4-1	TRBJ1-1	15	CASSPEQTKNTEAFF
TRBV7-9	TRBJ2-5	13	CASTDAGQETQYF
TRBV18	TRBJ2-5	15	CASSPGRVDQETQYF
TRBV6-5	TRBJ1-2	15	CASSYSANPSYGYTF
TRBV6-1	TRBJ1-2	13	CASRGLLNYGYTF
TRBV27	TRBJ2-1	15	CASSLSGTGIGEQFF
TRBV27	TRBJ1-1	12	CASSARGTEAFF
TRBV2	TRBJ1-6	15	CASTRDRGQGSPLHF
TRBV19	TRBJ1-1	14	CASSIRTGETEAFF
TRBV5-1	TRBJ2-5	13	CASSITQAETQYF
TRBV5-1	TRBJ1-6	16	CASTRDTDHYNSPLHF
TRBV10-2	TRBJ1-3	11	CASLLGNTIYF
TRBV7-2	TRBJ1-6	16	CASSLSSGGINSPLHF
TRBV29-1	TRBJ2-3	14	CSVGTSGIADTQYF
TRBV30	TRBJ2-5	11	CAWSVPGTQYF
TRBV5-1	TRBJ1-2	13	CASSLWPEAGYTF
TRBV7-2	TRBJ2-2	14	CASSLVFRTGELFF
TRBV28	TRBJ2-7	14	CASSRRGAPYEQYF
TRBV10-3	TRBJ2-3	12	CAIKTGIDTQYF
TRBV27	TRBJ1-1	13	CASSHEGPGVAFF
TRBV7-9	TRBJ2-7	15	CASVPNQPGQRLQYF
TRBV10-3	TRBJ1-3	13	CAIGQGQGNTIYF
TRBV5-1	TRBJ2-7	14	CASSLQGLFYEQYF
TRBV4-1	TRBJ1-1	13	CASSHRAYTEAFF
TRBV5-1	TRBJ2-2	15	CASSLVGGGTGELFF
TRBV19	TRBJ2-1	16	CASSIWGSQLYNEQFF
TRBV4-3	TRBJ1-1	15	CASSPSSGGNTEAFF
TRBV2	TRBJ2-1	16	CASSLLGRDPYNEQFF
TRBV28	TRBJ1-2	13	CASRGDRGQGYTF
TRBV30	TRBJ1-5	14	CAWDLKGSNQPQHF
TRBV7-9	TRBJ1-5	14	CASSLGQGGQPQHF
TRBV27	TRBJ2-1	16	CASSSFYLTSVPEQFF
TRBV5-1	TRBJ1-6	15	CASSPMAGADSPLHF
TRBV11-3	TRBJ2-2	16	CASSPRQGANTGELFF
TRBV5-1	TRBJ2-7	16	CASSSLSTGLSYEQYF
TRBV5-1	TRBJ2-7	17	CASSLAGAGQGAYEQYF